Below, 17 T cell receptor beta chains from the same sample are listed, as sequenced in a study of blood T cells in healthy people across ages. For the second PCR, which ran for roughly 6 to 12 cycles, a sample-barcoded 5' primer and a J-beta primer mix were used. TCRdb re-derived calls from the 5' RACE reads in MiXCR, one entry per CDR3 protein. The sample shows roughly 680,000 distinct CDR3 sequences, 20% to 25% of them seen only once. Sample: blood. These receptors came from a man in his sixties or seventies in good health.

The chain is built from TRBV7-9 and TRBJ2-1; no firm D call. Trimming removed 3 bases from V and 2 bases from J, with 11 bases in between. Germline CDR1 is SEHNR and CDR2 is FQNEAQ (reference sequence). This CDR3 is built from 15 residues. The CDR3 loop reads CASSFGQEPYNEQFF. The CDR3 DNA reads TGTGCCAGCAGCTTCGGGCAGGAACCCTACAATGAGCAGTTCTTC.

The chain couples TRBV3-1 to TRBJ2-7; 7 nucleotides agree with TRBD1. The CDR3 is made up of 15 amino acids. Trimming removed 4 bases from V and 3 bases from J; junction bases left unmatched: 9. Germline loops: CDR1 LGHDT, CDR2 YNNKEL (reference sequence). CDR3 coding DNA: TGTGCCAGCAGCCGTGACCGGGACAGTCTCTACGAGCAGTACTTC. Protein sequence: CASSRDRDSLYEQYF.

This clonotype was detected a few times. The genes are TRBV5-1 and TRBJ2-1; 10 positions agree with TRBD2. There are 15 residues in the CDR3. Losses at the gene ends were 7 bases for V and 1 base for J; bases not matched to a gene: 5. Germline V gene data show CDR1 as SGHRS and CDR2 as YFSETQ. CDR3 protein: CASYPSGSSYNEQFF. The DNA of the CDR3 is TGCGCCAGCTATCCTAGCGGGAGTTCCTACAATGAGCAGTTCTTC.

The gene calls are TRBV5-1 and TRBJ1-1; D is undetermined. In germline, CDR1 is SGHRS, CDR2 YFSETQ. V lost 1 base to trimming and J lost 0 bases, with 10 bases between them. CDR3 length: 15 amino acids. The CDR3 loop is CASSLPDSMNTEAFF. DNA of the CDR3: TGCGCCAGCAGCTTGCCAGATTCCATGAACACTGAAGCTTTCTTT.

The chain joins TRBV20-1 to TRBJ2-3; D not resolved. Germline assignment: CDR1 DFQATT and CDR2 SNEGSKA (reference sequence). V dropped 2 bases and J dropped 5 bases, with 17 bases sitting between them. The CDR3 has 15 amino acids. CDR3 bases: TGCAGTGCTAGATCGACTCGGGTCGTCGGAGATACGCAGTATTTT. Translating gives CSARSTRVVGDTQYF.

The CDR3 DNA follows: TGCGCCAGCAGCCAACTTCAGGGGGTAGGGACAGATACGCAGTATTTT. It encodes CASSQLQGVGTDTQYF. V usage is TRBV4-1 and J usage is TRBJ2-3; 7 bases line up with TRBD1. There are 16 residues in the CDR3. V trimming: 2 bases; J trimming: 3 bases; junction bases outside the gene matches: 8. CDR1 is MGHRA and CDR2 is YSYEKL in the germline V gene.

The CDR3 DNA is TGCAGTGCGACCGATGGGACAGGGGGGAATCAGCCCCAGCATTTT. Residues: CSATDGTGGNQPQHF. This chain uses TRBV20-1 with TRBJ1-5; 11 bases line up with TRBD1. V lost 6 bases, J lost 4 bases, and 8 bases stayed unmatched. Germline CDR1 is DFQATT and CDR2 is SNEGSKA (reference sequence). The CDR3 is 15 amino acids.

This chain joins TRBV6-5 and TRBJ1-4; D is unresolved. Germline V gene lookup returns CDR1 MNHEY and CDR2 SVGAGI. The CDR3 is 17 residues long. The germline V and J ends were trimmed by 2 bases and 3 bases, with 16 bases remaining between them. The CDR3 loop is CASSYRAGLRPNEKLFF. Written as DNA, the CDR3 is TGTGCCAGCAGTTACAGGGCAGGCCTCCGGCCTAATGAAAAACTGTTTTTT.

This clonotype showed up just a few times. The chain recombines TRBV7-2 with TRBJ2-1; 13 nucleotides agree with TRBD2. The germline CDR1 and CDR2 sequences are SGHTA and FQGNSA. The CDR3 totals 16 residues. The V and J ends lost 5 bases and 3 bases, in that order; junction bases with no gene match: 4. The CDR3 DNA reads TGTGCCAGCAGCATAAGGACTAGCGGGGGCTACAATGAGCAGTTCTTC. The encoded protein is CASSIRTSGGYNEQFF.

The chain joins TRBV6-5 to TRBJ2-7; D remains ambiguous. The CDR3 covers 14 residues. CDR1 and CDR2 from the germline V gene are MNHEY and SVGAGI. The ends were cut back, 5 bases at V and 0 bases at J, with 11 bases in the middle. CDR3 region: CASSRYLSSYEQYF. Here the CDR3 DNA reads TGTGCCAGCAGTCGATATCTGAGCTCCTACGAGCAGTACTTC.

Regarding this clonotype: Sequence at one end of the junction differs from germline and may be a read error. The gene calls are TRBV24-1 and TRBJ2-7; D may be TRBD2 (6 bases). From germline, CDR1 is KGHDR and CDR2 SFDVKD. The CDR3 is made up of 16 amino acids. CDR3 DNA: TGTGCCACCAGTGATCAACCGGGACTGCCCTCCTCCGAGCAGTACTTC. It specifies CATSDQPGLPSSEQYF.

This sequence joins TRBV3-1 and TRBJ2-7; TRBD1 might be the D (8 bases). CDR3 length: 15 residues. V shed 4 bases and J shed 3 bases, with 16 bases lying between them. The germline gives CDR1 LGHDT, CDR2 YNNKEL (reference sequence). The CDR3 DNA sequence: TGTGCCAGCAGCCCGAGCGGGACAGGAGTCTACGAGCAGTACTTC. Translating it yields CASSPSGTGVYEQYF.

This clonotype was detected only a few times. The rearrangement joins TRBV2 to TRBJ2-3, with no clear D. The CDR3 is 12 residues long. V shed 8 bases and J shed 4 bases, with 10 bases lying between them. Germline loops: CDR1 SNHLY, CDR2 FYNNEI. The CDR3 is CASQRWADTQYF. Here the CDR3 DNA reads TGTGCCAGCCAGCGATGGGCAGATACGCAGTATTTT.

The rearrangement uses TRBV2 and TRBJ1-4, with TRBD1 matching 8 bases. V was pared by 0 bases and J by 7 bases, with 4 bases of the junction left unmatched. Germline CDR1 reads SNHLY; CDR2 reads FYNNEI. The CDR3 runs 15 residues. The CDR3 region has the DNA TGTGCCAGCAGTGAAGCTTCAGGGGGCCGTGAAAAACTGTTTTTT. Translating it yields CASSEASGGREKLFF.

The J gene is TRBJ2-1, the V gene TRBV7-6; 8 bases map to TRBD2. The J call is in doubt because the DNA end fits TRBJ2-7 better. The CDR3 sequence is 13 residues long. Germline V gives CDR1 SGHVS, CDR2 FNYEAQ. The CDR3 protein is CASSLGGRSEQYF. The CDR3 DNA reads TGTGCCAGCAGCTTAGGCGGGAGGAGTGAGCAGTACTTC.

The DNA for the CDR3 is TGTGCCAGCAGTTTATTGCGGCGGGGGGAGCAGTACTTC. It is translated as CASSLLRRGEQYF. The rearrangement joins TRBV28 to TRBJ2-7, with 7 bases fitting TRBD2. V dropped 1 base and J dropped 7; count of bases not matched to a gene: 4. Germline CDR1 is MDHEN and CDR2 is SYDVKM. The CDR3 sequence is 13 residues long. Full variable domain (remainder filled in from reference TRBV28 and TRBJ2-7): DVKVTQSSRYLVKRTGEKVFLECVQDMDHENMFWYRQDPGLGLRLIYFSYDVKMKEKGDIPEGYSVSREKKERFSLILESASTNQTSMYLCASSLLRRGEQYFGPGTRLTVT.

The V and J genes are TRBV7-2 and TRBJ2-7, with D uncertain. The V end was cut by 1 base, the J end by 6 bases, with 7 bases between. This CDR3 is built from 12 residues. Germline values: CDR1 SGHTA, CDR2 FQGNSA. The CDR3 bases are TGTGCCAGCAGCTTAGACACCTTCGAGCAGTACTTC. Amino acid sequence: CASSLDTFEQYF.